This T cell receptor (beta chain) was recovered during a study of cytomegalovirus exposure and HLA in healthy donors. Looking at the study overall: Among the roughly 380 donors who were genotyped, over 70% fell in the genetic ancestry cluster that is associated with self-reported Caucasian donors. Study results and caveats: Later analysis identified some 16,000 TCR beta sequences associated with HLA alleles, using a false discovery rate threshold of 0.05.

Looked up from germline, CDR1 is SGHRS and CDR2 is YFSETQ. V was pared by 5 bases and J by 4 bases, with 8 bases of the junction left unmatched. This CDR3 comprises 14 residues. Notes on this clone: As yet, its antigen is unknown.

The PCR used 60 Vbeta and 13 Jbeta primers. Only in-frame clones appear in the TCRdb table, and some are missing; sequencing was by immunoSEQ multiplex PCR. This table holds around 160,000 clones, about 80% found once. The source is a man between 18 and 29 years old in good health and CMV-seropositive. The material sequenced was PBMCs. The J gene is TRBJ2-7, the V gene TRBV5-1; 8 nucleotides match TRBD1. CDR3 sequence reads: CASRAMTGEYEQYF. In DNA form, the CDR3 reads TGCGCCAGCAGAGCAATGACAGGGGAGTACGAGCAGTACTTC.